Sequencing of this TCR beta chain was carried out in a study of blood T cell repertoires in COVID-19. Study as a whole: Italy, Spain and the United States were the sources of the convalescent and acute COVID-19 samples.

Deletions cut 3 bases from V and 2 bases from J, with 13 bases between. This CDR3 contains 15 residues. From germline, CDR1 is LNHDA and CDR2 SQIVND (reference sequence). Using immunoSEQ multiplex PCR, the repertoire was profiled, and TCRdb retains in-frame clones only, with some absent. The sample lists about 200,000 clones; 85% were seen once. The TCR comes from a woman older than 75 with acute or convalescent COVID-19. The V call is TRBV19, the J call TRBJ1-1; no firm D call. Sequenced material: peripheral blood. The chain's CDR3 is CASSITGKGNTEAFF. In DNA form, the CDR3 reads TGTGCCAGTAGTATTACGGGGAAGGGTAACACTGAAGCTTTCTTT. Full variable domain (remainder filled in from reference TRBV19 and TRBJ1-1): DGGITQSPKYLFRKEGQNVTLSCEQNLNHDAMYWYRQDPGQGLRLIYYSQIVNDFQKGDIAEGYSVSREKKESFPLTVTSAQKNPTAFYLCASSITGKGNTEAFFGQGTRLTVV.